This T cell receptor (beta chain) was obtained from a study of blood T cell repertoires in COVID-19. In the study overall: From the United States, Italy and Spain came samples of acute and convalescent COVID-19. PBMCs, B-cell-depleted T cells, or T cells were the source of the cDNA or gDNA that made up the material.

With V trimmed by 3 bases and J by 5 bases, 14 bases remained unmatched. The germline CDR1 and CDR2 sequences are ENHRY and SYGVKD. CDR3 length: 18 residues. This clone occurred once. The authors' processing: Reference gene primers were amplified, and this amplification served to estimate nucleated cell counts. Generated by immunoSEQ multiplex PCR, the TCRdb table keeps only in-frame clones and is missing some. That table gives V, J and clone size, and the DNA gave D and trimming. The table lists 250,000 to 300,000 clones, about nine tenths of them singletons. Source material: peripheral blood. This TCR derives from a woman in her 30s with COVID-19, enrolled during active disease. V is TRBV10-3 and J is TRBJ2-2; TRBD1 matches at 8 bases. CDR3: CAISDPARDRQETGELFF. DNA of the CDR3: TGTGCCATCAGTGATCCAGCTCGGGACAGGCAAGAAACCGGGGAGCTGTTTTTT.